In its sample, the clone carrying this TCR beta chain is medium-sized (0.01 to 0.1%). Its matching antigen is unknown. This sample was taken from a study of T cells after yellow fever vaccination. TCRdb reprocessed the 5' RACE reads via MiXCR and lists one record per CDR3 protein. The sample holds some 110,000 distinct CDR3 sequences, approximately 7% seen once. Germline CDR1 and CDR2: MNHEY and SVGEGT. The CDR3 totals 14 residues. The V and J ends lost 0 bases and 9 bases respectively, with 9 bases between them. Study outcomes and limitations: Overall, a small share of clonotypes was seen in both CD4 and CD8 compartments.

The sequence came from a man aged 18 to 30 who received the YFV17D yellow fever vaccine. Specimen: CD4+ T cells sorted from PBMCs, collected around 10 days after the first yellow fever vaccination. The chain employs TRBV6-2 or TRBV6-3 and TRBJ1-6; possible D gene TRBD1, 5 bases. As DNA, the CDR3 is TGTGCCAGCAGTTACTCGGGGGGGACTTCACCCCTCCACTTT. Translating it yields CASSYSGGTSPLHF.